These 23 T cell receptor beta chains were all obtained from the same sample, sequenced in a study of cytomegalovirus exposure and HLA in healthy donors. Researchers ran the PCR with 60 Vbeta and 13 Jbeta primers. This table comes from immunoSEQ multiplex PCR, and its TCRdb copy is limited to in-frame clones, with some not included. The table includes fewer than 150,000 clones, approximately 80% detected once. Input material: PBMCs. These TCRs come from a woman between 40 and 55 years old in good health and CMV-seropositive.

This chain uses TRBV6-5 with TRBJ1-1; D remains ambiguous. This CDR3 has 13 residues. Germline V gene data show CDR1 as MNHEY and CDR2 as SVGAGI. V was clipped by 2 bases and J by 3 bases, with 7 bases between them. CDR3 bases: TGTGCCAGCAGTTACGGCGGGTACACTGAAGCTTTCTTT. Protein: CASSYGGYTEAFF.

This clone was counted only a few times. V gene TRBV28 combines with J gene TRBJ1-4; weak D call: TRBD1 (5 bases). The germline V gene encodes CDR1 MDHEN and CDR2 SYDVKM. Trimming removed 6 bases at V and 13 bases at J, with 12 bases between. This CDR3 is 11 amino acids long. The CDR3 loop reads CASSLQDRLFF. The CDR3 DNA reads TGTGCCAGCAGCCTACAGGATCGACTGTTTTTT. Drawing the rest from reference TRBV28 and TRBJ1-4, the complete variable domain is DVKVTQSSRYLVKRTGEKVFLECVQDMDHENMFWYRQDPGLGLRLIYFSYDVKMKEKGDIPEGYSVSREKKERFSLILESASTNQTSMYLCASSLQDRLFFGSGTQLSVL.

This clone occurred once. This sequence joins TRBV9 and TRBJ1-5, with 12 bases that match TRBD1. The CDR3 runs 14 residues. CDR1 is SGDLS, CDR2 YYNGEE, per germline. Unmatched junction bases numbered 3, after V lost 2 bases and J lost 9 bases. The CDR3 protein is CASSVRDRGLPQHF. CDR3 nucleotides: TGTGCCAGCAGCGTTAGGGACAGGGGGCTGCCCCAGCATTTT.

This CDR3 reads CASSYLQGSNEKLFF. CDR3 coding DNA: TGTGCCAGCAGTTACCTCCAGGGCTCTAATGAAAAACTGTTTTTT. V is TRBV6-5 and J is TRBJ1-4; D may be TRBD1 (5 bases). The V gene lost 2 bases and the J gene lost 3 bases, with 10 bases spanning the gap. This CDR3 has 15 residues. Germline V gives CDR1 MNHEY, CDR2 SVGAGI.

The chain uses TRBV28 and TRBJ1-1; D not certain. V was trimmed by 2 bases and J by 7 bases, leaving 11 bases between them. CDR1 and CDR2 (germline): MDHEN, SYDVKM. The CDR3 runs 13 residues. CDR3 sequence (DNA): TGTGCCAGCAGTTTAATCGGGATAAGTGAAGCTTTCTTT. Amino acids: CASSLIGISEAFF. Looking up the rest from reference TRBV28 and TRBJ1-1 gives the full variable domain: DVKVTQSSRYLVKRTGEKVFLECVQDMDHENMFWYRQDPGLGLRLIYFSYDVKMKEKGDIPEGYSVSREKKERFSLILESASTNQTSMYLCASSLIGISEAFFGQGTRLTVV.

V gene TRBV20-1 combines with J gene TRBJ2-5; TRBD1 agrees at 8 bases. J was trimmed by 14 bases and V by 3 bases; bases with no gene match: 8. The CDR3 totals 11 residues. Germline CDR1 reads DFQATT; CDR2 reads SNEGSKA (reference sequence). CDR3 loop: CSARARDRLYF. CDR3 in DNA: TGCAGTGCTAGGGCCCGGGACAGGCTCTACTTC.

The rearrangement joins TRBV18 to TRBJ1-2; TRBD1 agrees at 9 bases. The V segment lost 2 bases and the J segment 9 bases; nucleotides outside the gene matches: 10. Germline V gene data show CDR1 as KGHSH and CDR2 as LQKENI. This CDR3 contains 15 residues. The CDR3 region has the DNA TGTGCCAGCTCACCAATGGACAGGGGCGGAGCAAGCTACACCTTC. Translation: CASSPMDRGGASYTF.

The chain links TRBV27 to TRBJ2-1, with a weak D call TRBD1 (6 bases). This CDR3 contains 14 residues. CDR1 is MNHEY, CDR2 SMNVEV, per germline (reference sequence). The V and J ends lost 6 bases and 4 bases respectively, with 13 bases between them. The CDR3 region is CASRSGTIYNEQFF. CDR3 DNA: TGTGCCAGCAGGTCCGGGACAATATACAATGAGCAGTTCTTC.

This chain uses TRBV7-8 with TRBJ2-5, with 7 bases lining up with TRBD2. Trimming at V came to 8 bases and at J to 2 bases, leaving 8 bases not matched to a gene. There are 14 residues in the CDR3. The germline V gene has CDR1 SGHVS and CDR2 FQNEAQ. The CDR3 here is CASASGGPQETQYF. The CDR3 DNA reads TGTGCCAGCGCTTCGGGGGGACCGCAAGAGACCCAGTACTTC.

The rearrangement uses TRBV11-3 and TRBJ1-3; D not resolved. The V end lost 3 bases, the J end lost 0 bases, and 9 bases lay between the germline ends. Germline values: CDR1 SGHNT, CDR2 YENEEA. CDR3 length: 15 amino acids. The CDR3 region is CASSLLSFSGNTIYF. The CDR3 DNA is TGTGCCAGCAGCTTGTTGTCATTCTCTGGAAACACCATATATTTT.

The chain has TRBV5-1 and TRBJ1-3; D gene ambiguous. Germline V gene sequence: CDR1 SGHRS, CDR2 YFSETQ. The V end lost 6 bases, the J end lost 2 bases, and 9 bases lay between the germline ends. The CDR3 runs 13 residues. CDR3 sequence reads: CASNENPGNTIYF. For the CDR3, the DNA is TGCGCCAGCAACGAGAACCCTGGAAACACCATATATTTT. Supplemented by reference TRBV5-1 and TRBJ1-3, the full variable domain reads KAGVTQTPRYLIKTRGQQVTLSCSPISGHRSVSWYQQTPGQGLQFLFEYFSETQRNKGNFPGRFSGRQFSNSRSEMNVSTLELGDSALYLCASNENPGNTIYFGEGSWLTVV.

CDR3 residues: CASSPRLAGFNEQFF. The CDR3 nucleotides read TGTGCCAGCAGCCCGCGTCTAGCGGGATTTAATGAGCAGTTCTTC. The rearrangement links TRBV9 to TRBJ2-1, with TRBD2 matching over 9 bases. There are 15 residues in the CDR3. The trim removed 4 bases at V and 7 bases at J, leaving 9 bases unmatched. Germline lookup yields CDR1 SGDLS and CDR2 YYNGEE. Looking up the rest from reference TRBV9 and TRBJ2-1 gives the full variable domain: DSGVTQTPKHLITATGQRVTLRCSPRSGDLSVYWYQQSLDQGLQFLIQYYNGEERAKGNILERFSAQQFPDLHSELNLSSLELGDSALYFCASSPRLAGFNEQFFGPGTRLTVL.

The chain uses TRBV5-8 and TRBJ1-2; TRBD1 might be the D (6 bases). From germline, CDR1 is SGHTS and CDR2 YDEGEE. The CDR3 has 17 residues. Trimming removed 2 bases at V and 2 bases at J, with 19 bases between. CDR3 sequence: CASSFGGTYTSNYGYTF. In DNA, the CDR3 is TGTGCCAGCAGCTTTGGTGGGACATATACTTCCAACTATGGCTACACCTTC.

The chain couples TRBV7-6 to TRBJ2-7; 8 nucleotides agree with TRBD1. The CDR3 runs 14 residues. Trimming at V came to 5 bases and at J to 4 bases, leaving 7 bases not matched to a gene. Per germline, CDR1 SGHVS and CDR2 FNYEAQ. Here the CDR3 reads CASSPGQGIYEQYF. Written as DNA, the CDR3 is TGTGCCAGCAGCCCCGGACAGGGTATATACGAGCAGTACTTC.

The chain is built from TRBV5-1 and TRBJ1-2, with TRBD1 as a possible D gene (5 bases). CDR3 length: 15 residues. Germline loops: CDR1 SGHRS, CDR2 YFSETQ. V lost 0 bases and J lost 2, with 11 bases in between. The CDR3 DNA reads TGCGCCAGCAGCTTGGTCGCAGGGCTAAACTATGGCTACACCTTC. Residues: CASSLVAGLNYGYTF.

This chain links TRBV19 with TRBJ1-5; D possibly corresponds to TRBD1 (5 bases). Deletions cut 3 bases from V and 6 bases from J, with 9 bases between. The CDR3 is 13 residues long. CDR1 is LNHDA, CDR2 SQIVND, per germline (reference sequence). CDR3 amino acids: CASSMVRVQPQHF. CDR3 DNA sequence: TGTGCCAGTAGTATGGTCAGGGTTCAGCCCCAGCATTTT.

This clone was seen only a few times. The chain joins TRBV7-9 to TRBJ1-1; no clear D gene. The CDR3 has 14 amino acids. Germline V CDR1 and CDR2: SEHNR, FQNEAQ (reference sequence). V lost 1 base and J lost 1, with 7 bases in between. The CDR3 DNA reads TGTGCCAGCAGCTTAGGGGAGGAGAACACTGAAGCTTTCTTT. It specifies CASSLGEENTEAFF.

CDR3 in amino acids: CATSRTLSRLAQDNEQFF. DNA of the CDR3: TGTGCCACCAGCAGAACTCTCTCTCGACTAGCCCAAGACAATGAGCAGTTCTTC. The chain links TRBV15 to TRBJ2-1, with 7 bases fitting TRBD2. CDR1 is LNHNV, CDR2 YYDKDF, per germline (reference sequence). CDR3 length equals 18 residues. V shed 2 bases, J shed 5 bases, and the junction held 15 bases outside the gene matches.

CDR3 residues: CASSILQGNQPQHF. DNA of the CDR3: TGTGCCAGTAGTATACTGCAGGGCAATCAGCCCCAGCATTTT. The genes are TRBV19 and TRBJ1-5; D remains ambiguous. Germline CDR1 and CDR2: LNHDA and SQIVND (reference sequence). The CDR3 extends over 14 amino acids. Trimming stripped 2 bases from V and 2 bases from J, with 7 bases between.

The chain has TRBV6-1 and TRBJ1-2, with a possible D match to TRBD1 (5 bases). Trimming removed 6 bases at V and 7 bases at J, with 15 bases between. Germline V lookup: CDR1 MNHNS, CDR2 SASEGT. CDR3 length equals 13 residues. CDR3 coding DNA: TGTGCCAGCAGATTAAGGGTGGGGCTTGGCTACACCTTC. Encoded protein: CASRLRVGLGYTF.

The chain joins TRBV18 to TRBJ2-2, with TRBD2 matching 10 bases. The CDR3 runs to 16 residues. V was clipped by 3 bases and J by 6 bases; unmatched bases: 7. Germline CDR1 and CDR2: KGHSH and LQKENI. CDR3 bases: TGTGCCAGCTCACCGCGGGCTAGCGGGAGTTCCGGGGAGCTGTTTTTT. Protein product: CASSPRASGSSGELFF.

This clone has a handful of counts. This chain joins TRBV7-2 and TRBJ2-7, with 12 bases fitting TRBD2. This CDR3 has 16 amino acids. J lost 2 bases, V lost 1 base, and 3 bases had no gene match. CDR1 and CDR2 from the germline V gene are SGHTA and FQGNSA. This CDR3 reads CASSLVTSGRAYEQYF. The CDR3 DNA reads TGTGCCAGCAGCTTAGTGACTAGCGGGAGAGCCTACGAGCAGTACTTC. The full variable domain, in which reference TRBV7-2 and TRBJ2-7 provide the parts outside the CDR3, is GAGVSQSPSNKVTEKGKDVELRCDPISGHTALYWYRQSLGQGLEFLIYFQGNSAPDKSGLPSDRFSAERTGGSVSTLTIQRTQQEDSAVYLCASSLVTSGRAYEQYFGPGTRLTVT.

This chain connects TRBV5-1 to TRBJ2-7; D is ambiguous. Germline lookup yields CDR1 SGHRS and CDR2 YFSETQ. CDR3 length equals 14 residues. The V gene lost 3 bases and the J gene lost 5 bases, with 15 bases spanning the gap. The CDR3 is CASSSWAGPHEQYF. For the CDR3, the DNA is TGCGCCAGCAGCTCGTGGGCCGGCCCCCACGAGCAGTACTTC.